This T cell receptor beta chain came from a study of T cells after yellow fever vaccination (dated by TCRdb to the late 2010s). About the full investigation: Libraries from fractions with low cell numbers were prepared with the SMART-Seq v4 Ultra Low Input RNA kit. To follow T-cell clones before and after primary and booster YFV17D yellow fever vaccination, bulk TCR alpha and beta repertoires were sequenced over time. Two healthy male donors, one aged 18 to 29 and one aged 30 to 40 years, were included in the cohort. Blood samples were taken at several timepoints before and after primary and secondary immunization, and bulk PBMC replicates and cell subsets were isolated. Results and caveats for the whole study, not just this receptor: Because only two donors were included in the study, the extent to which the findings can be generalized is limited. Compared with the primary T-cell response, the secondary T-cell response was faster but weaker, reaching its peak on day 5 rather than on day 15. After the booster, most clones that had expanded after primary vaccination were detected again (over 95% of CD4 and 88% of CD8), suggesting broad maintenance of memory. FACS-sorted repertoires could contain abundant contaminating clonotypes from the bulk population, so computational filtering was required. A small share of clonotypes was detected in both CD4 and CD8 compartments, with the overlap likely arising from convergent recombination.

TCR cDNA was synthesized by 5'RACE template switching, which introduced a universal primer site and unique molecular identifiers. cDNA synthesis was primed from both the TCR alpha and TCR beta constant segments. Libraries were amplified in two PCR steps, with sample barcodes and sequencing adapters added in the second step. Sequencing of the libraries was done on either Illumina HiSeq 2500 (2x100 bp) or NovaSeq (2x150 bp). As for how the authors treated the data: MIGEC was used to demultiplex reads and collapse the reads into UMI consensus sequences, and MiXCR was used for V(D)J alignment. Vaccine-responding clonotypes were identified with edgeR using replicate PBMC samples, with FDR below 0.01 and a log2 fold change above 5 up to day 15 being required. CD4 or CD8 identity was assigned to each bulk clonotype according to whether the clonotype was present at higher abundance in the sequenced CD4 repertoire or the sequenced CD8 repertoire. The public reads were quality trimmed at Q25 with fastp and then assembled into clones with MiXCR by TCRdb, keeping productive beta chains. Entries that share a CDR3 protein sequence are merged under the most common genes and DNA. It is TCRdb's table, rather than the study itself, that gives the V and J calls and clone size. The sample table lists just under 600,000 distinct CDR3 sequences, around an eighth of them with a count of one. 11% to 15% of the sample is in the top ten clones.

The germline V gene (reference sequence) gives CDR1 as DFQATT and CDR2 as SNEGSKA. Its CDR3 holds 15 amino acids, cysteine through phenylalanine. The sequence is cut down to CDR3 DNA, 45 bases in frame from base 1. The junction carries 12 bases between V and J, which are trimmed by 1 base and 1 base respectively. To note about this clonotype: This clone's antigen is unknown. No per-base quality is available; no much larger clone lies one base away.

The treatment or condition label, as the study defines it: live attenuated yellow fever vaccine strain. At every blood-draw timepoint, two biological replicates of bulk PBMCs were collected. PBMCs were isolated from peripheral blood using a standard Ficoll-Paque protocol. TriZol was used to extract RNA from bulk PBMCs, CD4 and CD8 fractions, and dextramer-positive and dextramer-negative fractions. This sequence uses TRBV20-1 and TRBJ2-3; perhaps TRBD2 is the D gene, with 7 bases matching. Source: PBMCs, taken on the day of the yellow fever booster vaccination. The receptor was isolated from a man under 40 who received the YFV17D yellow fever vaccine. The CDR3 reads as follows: CSARGGGGGTDTQYF. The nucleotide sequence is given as TGCAGTGCTAGAGGGGGGGGCGGGGGCACAGATACGCAGTATTTT.